The present entry profiles one TCR beta chain with its context. What antigen it recognizes has not been identified. No base qualities exist here, and no much larger clone lies one base off it. These data originate in a study of metastatic and nonmetastatic thyroid tumors (dated by TCRdb to the early 2020s). Turning to the overall study: The researchers compared repertoires between peripheral blood samples and tumor or nodule tissue samples from patients with malignant or benign thyroid disease. Broad study findings and their caveats: In both blood and tumor samples, malignant tumors were reported to have significantly higher TCR beta diversity than benign nodules.

CDR1 and CDR2 were assigned from the germline V gene (reference sequence) as GTSNPN and SVGIG. The CDR3 goes from the cysteine to the phenylalanine over 15 residues. The kept DNA is CDR3 alone, 45 bases in frame from the first base. Relative to germline, V is missing 4 bases and J is missing 6 bases, with 9 bases of the junction outside any gene match. Before undergoing thyroid surgery, none of the patients had been given any kind of treatment. The study retrospectively analysed patient clinical samples collected from the early 2010s to the late 2010s using T-cell receptor beta sequencing. Library preparation used PCR. The sample was run on an Illumina HiSeq 4000. The TCR beta-chain CDR3 region of each patient was profiled by high-throughput sequencing. The original methods were these. CDR3 differences across clinicopathological groups were used to build a classifier for discriminating distant-metastatic papillary thyroid cancer patients. The Shannon index was used to assess repertoire diversity, and the Morisita-Horn index was used to assess tumor-blood repertoire similarity. The public reads were reanalyzed by TCRdb: fastp trimming at Q25, MiXCR alignment, in-frame beta chains only. The authors' filters were not applied to this entry. The sample data list 35,000 to 45,000 clones, and less than 30% of these were observed just once. 9.5% to 13% of the sample goes to the ten largest clones.

The sequence was collected from a male donor with papillary thyroid cancer or a benign thyroid nodule (not recorded which). Some clones in this sample may be carry-over from other donors' samples. Sequencing used blood. Rearrangement joined TRBV30 to TRBJ2-2, and TRBD2 aligns with 9 junction nucleotides. The nucleotides read TGTGCCTGGAATTCGTGTAGCGGGAGTCCCGGGGAGCTGTTTTTT. This translates into CAWNSCSGSPGELFF.